Listed here are 29 T cell receptor beta chains from one sample, sequenced in a study of cytomegalovirus exposure and HLA in healthy donors (dated by TCRdb to about 2017). The library was made by the immunoSEQ multiplex PCR assay. This immuneACCESS table, as held by TCRdb, lists in-frame sequences with V and J called but not all clones. Of the missing ones, under half trace to an unresolved V gene in checked studies; the others have no known cause. This sample lists 200,000 to 250,000 clones; around four fifths were detected once. Together, the top ten hold roughly 5.4% of the sample. Sequencing input: PBMCs. These receptors came from a woman aged 18-29 years in good health and CMV-seronegative.

This rearrangement joins TRBV16 to TRBJ2-3; 10 bases fit TRBD2. Germline CDR1 KGHSY, CDR2 FQNENV. Losses at the gene ends were 2 bases for V and 5 bases for J; bases not matched to a gene: 1. The CDR3 spans 14 residues. The CDR3 DNA reads TGTGCCAGCAGCCAAACTAGCGGGAAAGATACGCAGTATTTT. Protein: CASSQTSGKDTQYF.

CDR3: CASSAQGFDTEAFF. The CDR3 DNA follows: TGTGCCAGCAGCGCCCAGGGGTTTGACACTGAAGCTTTCTTT. The V call is TRBV9, the J call TRBJ1-1; weak D call: TRBD1 (6 bases). V was pared by 3 bases and J by 3 bases, with 12 bases between. The CDR3 has 14 residues. CDR1 and CDR2 from the germline V gene are SGDLS and YYNGEE. Full variable domain (outside the CDR3, taken from reference TRBV9 and TRBJ1-1): DSGVTQTPKHLITATGQRVTLRCSPRSGDLSVYWYQQSLDQGLQFLIQYYNGEERAKGNILERFSAQQFPDLHSELNLSSLELGDSALYFCASSAQGFDTEAFFGQGTRLTVV.

The chain recombines TRBV10-3 with TRBJ1-5; TRBD1 matches 10 bases. CDR1 and CDR2 (germline): ENHRY, SYGVKD. With 3 bases clipped from V and 4 bases from J, the junction kept 3 bases outside the gene matches. This CDR3 spans 15 amino acids. The CDR3 bases are TGTGCCATCAGTGAACGGACAGGGGGGAATCAGCCCCAGCATTTT. Residues: CAISERTGGNQPQHF.

The chain employs TRBV30 and TRBJ1-4, with D uncertain. Between the trimmed V and J ends, which lost 5 bases and 8 bases, there was a span of 9 bases. The CDR3 length is 11 residues. CDR1 is GTSNPN, CDR2 SVGIG, per germline (reference sequence). Here the CDR3 DNA reads TGTGCCTGGGGTCCTAGGGAAAAACTGTTTTTT. This codes for CAWGPREKLFF. The whole variable domain, remainder taken from reference TRBV30 and TRBJ1-4, is SQTIHQWPATLVQPVGSPLSLECTVEGTSNPNLYWYRQAAGRGLQLLFYSVGIGQISSEVPQNLSASRPQDRQFILSSKKLLLSDSGFYLCAWGPREKLFFGSGTQLSVL.

The V gene is TRBV29-1, the J gene TRBJ2-6; the D gene could be TRBD1 or TRBD2 (5 bases each). This CDR3 comprises 15 residues. The germline gives CDR1 SQVTM, CDR2 ANQGSEA. Trimming left V 4 bases short and J 1 base short, with 11 bases between. The CDR3 bases are TGCAGCGTTGGTTGGGACGGGTCTGGGGCCAACGTCCTGACTTTC. Its translation: CSVGWDGSGANVLTF.

The chain is built from TRBV7-8 and TRBJ2-7; possible D gene TRBD1, 6 bases. V was trimmed by 2 bases and J by 2 bases, leaving 7 bases between them. Germline V lookup: CDR1 SGHVS, CDR2 FQNEAQ. The CDR3 is 13 amino acids. As DNA, the CDR3 is TGTGCCAGCAGCTTAACAGGGACCTACGAGCAGTACTTC. It specifies CASSLTGTYEQYF.

This clone was found a few times. This chain connects TRBV20-1 to TRBJ1-1; 7 nucleotides agree with TRBD1. Germline V gives CDR1 DFQATT, CDR2 SNEGSKA (reference sequence). V gave up 4 bases and J gave up 8 bases; unmatched junction bases: 4. CDR3 size: 11 residues. CDR3 nucleotides: TGCAGTGCTATAGGGACAGAAGAAGCTTTCTTT. Its translation is CSAIGTEEAFF.

The chain has TRBV27 and TRBJ2-1; D unresolved. Germline CDR1 and CDR2: MNHEY and SMNVEV (reference sequence). The CDR3 has 20 residues. V lost 2 bases to trimming and J lost 0 bases, with 23 bases between them. This chain's CDR3 is CASSLRPYLDSTSSYNEQFF. DNA of the CDR3: TGTGCCAGCAGTTTACGCCCGTACTTGGATAGTACGAGCTCCTACAATGAGCAGTTCTTC.

This chain uses TRBV6-5 with TRBJ1-2; 8 bases agree with TRBD1. Germline CDR1 reads MNHEY; CDR2 reads SVGAGI. There are 15 residues in the CDR3. V was pared by 0 bases and J by 8 bases, with 8 bases of the junction left unmatched. The CDR3 spells CASSYSWQGAGGYTF. CDR3 coding DNA: TGTGCCAGCAGTTACTCATGGCAGGGGGCGGGAGGCTACACCTTC.

The V call is TRBV13, the J call TRBJ1-3, with D unclear. The CDR3 covers 13 residues. With 10 bases removed from V and 2 bases from J, the gap between germline ends came to 12 bases. Germline loops: CDR1 PRHDT, CDR2 FYEKMQ (reference sequence). The CDR3: CATNRGTGNTIYF. The CDR3 nucleotides read TGTGCCACCAATAGAGGGACTGGAAACACCATATATTTT.

The V call is TRBV5-1, the J call TRBJ1-1, with 10 bases identical to TRBD1. Per the germline V gene, CDR1 is SGHRS and CDR2 is YFSETQ. V dropped 0 bases and J dropped 8; count of bases not matched to a gene: 7. There are 15 residues in the CDR3. The chain's CDR3 is CASSLAGTGVTEAFF. CDR3 nucleotide sequence: TGCGCCAGCAGCTTGGCCGGGACAGGGGTAACCGAAGCTTTCTTT.

The chain is built from TRBV29-1 and TRBJ2-5; a possible D gene is TRBD2 (6 bases). The CDR3 extends over 13 amino acids. V dropped 5 bases and J dropped 2 bases, with 12 bases sitting between them. The germline V gene encodes CDR1 SQVTM and CDR2 ANQGSEA. The CDR3 coding sequence is TGCAGCGTTCCTGCCGGGGGACAAGAGACCCAGTACTTC. Protein product: CSVPAGGQETQYF. The variable domain in full, completed from reference TRBV29-1 and TRBJ2-5, reads SAVISQKPSRDICQRGTSLTIQCQVDSQVTMMFWYRQQPGQSLTLIATANQGSEATYESGFVIDKFPISRPNLTFSTLTVSNMSPEDSSIYLCSVPAGGQETQYFGPGTRLLVL.

V usage is TRBV30 and J usage is TRBJ2-1; 9 bases are shared with TRBD2. Trimming at V came to 0 bases and at J to 7 bases, leaving 4 bases not matched to a gene. From germline, CDR1 is GTSNPN and CDR2 SVGIG (reference sequence). The CDR3 loop spans 14 amino acids. This CDR3 is CAWSVGGGENEQFF. In nucleotides, the CDR3 is TGTGCCTGGAGTGTAGGCGGGGGGGAGAATGAGCAGTTCTTC. The whole variable domain, filled in from reference TRBV30 and TRBJ2-1, reads SQTIHQWPATLVQPVGSPLSLECTVEGTSNPNLYWYRQAAGRGLQLLFYSVGIGQISSEVPQNLSASRPQDRQFILSSKKLLLSDSGFYLCAWSVGGGENEQFFGPGTRLTVL.

The V gene is TRBV29-1, the J gene TRBJ1-1, with a possible D match to TRBD1 (6 bases). Trimming took 6 bases from V and 4 from J, leaving 12 bases between them. CDR1 is SQVTM, CDR2 ANQGSEA, per germline. The CDR3 is made up of 12 amino acids. The CDR3 spells CSVHAGATEAFF. CDR3 in DNA: TGCAGCGTCCACGCGGGGGCCACTGAAGCTTTCTTT.

The chain has TRBV28 and TRBJ2-2; a possible D gene is TRBD1 (5 bases). The CDR3 spans 14 residues. Germline assignment: CDR1 MDHEN and CDR2 SYDVKM. Trimming removed 8 bases from V and 5 bases from J, with 15 bases in between. CDR3: CASGALDLTGELFF. The CDR3 coding sequence is TGTGCCAGCGGGGCTTTGGATCTAACCGGGGAGCTGTTTTTT.

The chain joins TRBV29-1 to TRBJ1-2; 7 bases are a match to TRBD1. The CDR3 totals 13 residues. Germline CDR1 is SQVTM and CDR2 is ANQGSEA. V gave up 4 bases and J gave up 4 bases; unmatched junction bases: 6. The CDR3 DNA is TGCAGCGTTGGAGCAGGGGGAAGCTATGGCTACACCTTC. Amino acid sequence: CSVGAGGSYGYTF.

This sequence joins TRBV29-1 and TRBJ2-2; either TRBD1 or TRBD2 may supply D (5 bases each). V lost 6 bases, J lost 2 bases, and 22 bases lay in between. The CDR3 is made up of 17 amino acids. Germline lookup yields CDR1 SQVTM and CDR2 ANQGSEA. In DNA form, the CDR3 reads TGCAGCGTCGCACACCTCGCCGGGGCAGATAACACCGGGGAGCTGTTTTTT. This translates into CSVAHLAGADNTGELFF.

This clone was seen a handful of times. This chain connects TRBV6-5 to TRBJ1-2; TRBD1 agrees at 11 bases. The CDR3 is made up of 14 amino acids. Unmatched junction bases numbered 6, after V lost 8 bases and J lost 4 bases. Germline CDR1 is MNHEY and CDR2 is SVGAGI. The CDR3 reads CASLRTGGAYGYTF. Written as DNA, the CDR3 is TGTGCCAGCCTACGGACAGGGGGCGCCTATGGCTACACCTTC.

This chain connects TRBV7-9 to TRBJ2-1; D remains ambiguous. The CDR3 spans 12 residues. Per the germline V gene, CDR1 is SEHNR and CDR2 is FQNEAQ (reference sequence). The V end lost 2 bases, the J end lost 8 bases, and 7 bases lay between the germline ends. CDR3: CASSLPNDEQFF. CDR3 nucleotides: TGTGCCAGCAGCTTACCGAATGATGAGCAGTTCTTC. The full variable domain, completed using reference TRBV7-9 and TRBJ2-1, is DTGVSQNPRHKITKRGQNVTFRCDPISEHNRLYWYRQTLGQGPEFLTYFQNEAQLEKSRLLSDRFSAERPKGSFSTLEIQRTEQGDSAMYLCASSLPNDEQFFGPGTRLTVL.

V and J are TRBV27 and TRBJ1-5; D may be TRBD1 (5 bases). The germline V gene encodes CDR1 MNHEY and CDR2 SMNVEV (reference sequence). The CDR3 is 16 amino acids. Trimming cost V 1 base and J 3 bases, with 13 bases left between them. In DNA, the CDR3 is TGTGCCAGCAGTTTATTCGGGGGGTCCCCCAATCAGCCCCAGCATTTT. Translating gives CASSLFGGSPNQPQHF.

The genes are TRBV6-5 and TRBJ2-3, with 9 bases that match TRBD1. The CDR3 covers 14 residues. The V and J ends lost 8 bases and 2 bases, in that order; junction bases with no gene match: 5. CDR1 MNHEY and CDR2 SVGAGI come from the germline V gene. The DNA for the CDR3 is TGTGCCAGCGGCCGGGACAGGGTCACAGATACGCAGTATTTT. Translated: CASGRDRVTDTQYF.

The chain combines TRBV9 with TRBJ1-1; D gene unclear. The V and J ends lost 0 bases and 1 base respectively, with 7 bases between them. The CDR3 is made up of 14 amino acids. Germline CDR1 is SGDLS and CDR2 is YYNGEE. The CDR3 DNA follows: TGTGCCAGCAGCGTAGTTGGGCAGAACACTGAAGCTTTCTTT. Translated, it gives CASSVVGQNTEAFF.

This clone has only a few counts. J is TRBJ1-1 and V is TRBV7-2; D uncertain. Per the germline V gene, CDR1 is SGHTA and CDR2 is FQGNSA. Between the trimmed V and J ends, which lost 5 bases and 1 base, there was a span of 8 bases. There are 13 residues in the CDR3. This CDR3 reads CASSVTWNTEAFF. CDR3 sequence (DNA): TGTGCCAGCAGCGTAACGTGGAACACTGAAGCTTTCTTT.

This clone was detected a few times. Other nucleotide sequences in the sample specify the same CDR3. This sequence joins TRBV14 and TRBJ2-2; D not certain. Germline CDR1 reads SGHDN; CDR2 reads FVKESK. CDR3 length equals 13 residues. V was clipped by 1 base and J by 6 bases, with 6 bases between them. The CDR3 spells CASSQVLAGELFF. In nucleotides, the CDR3 is TGTGCCAGCAGCCAAGTTCTAGCCGGGGAGCTGTTTTTT.

This chain joins TRBV30 and TRBJ2-1; TRBD2 aligns across 11 bases. J was trimmed by 2 bases and V by 1 base; bases with no gene match: 4. This CDR3 contains 16 residues. Looked up from germline, CDR1 is GTSNPN and CDR2 is SVGIG (reference sequence). CDR3 region: CAWSAGTSGPYNEQFF. The CDR3 DNA reads as TGTGCCTGGAGTGCCGGGACTAGCGGCCCCTACAATGAGCAGTTCTTC.

The chain joins TRBV2 to TRBJ1-1; D uncertain. The CDR3 has 14 residues. Between the trimmed V and J ends, which lost 6 bases and 6 bases, there was a span of 17 bases. Germline V lookup: CDR1 SNHLY, CDR2 FYNNEI. This CDR3 reads CASSPRSSLAEAFF. CDR3 nucleotides: TGTGCCAGCAGCCCAAGAAGTAGCCTAGCTGAAGCTTTCTTT. The entire variable domain, with the rest obtained from reference TRBV2 and TRBJ1-1, is as follows: EPEVTQTPSHQVTQMGQEVILRCVPISNHLYFYWYRQILGQKVEFLVSFYNNEISEKSEIFDDQFSVERPDGSNFTLKIRSTKLEDSAMYFCASSPRSSLAEAFFGQGTRLTVV.

This clone has ten or more counts. This rearrangement joins TRBV18 to TRBJ2-2; D is perhaps TRBD1 or TRBD2 (5 bases each). V shed 2 bases and J shed 3 bases, with 13 bases lying between them. CDR3 size: 16 residues. CDR1 and CDR2 from the germline V gene are KGHSH and LQKENI. The CDR3 reads CASSPFLMGDTGELFF. For the CDR3, the DNA is TGTGCCAGCTCACCATTCCTAATGGGGGACACCGGGGAGCTGTTTTTT. Together with reference TRBV18 and TRBJ2-2, the CDR3 gives the full variable domain: NAGVMQNPRHLVRRRGQEARLRCSPMKGHSHVYWYRQLPEEGLKFMVYLQKENIIDESGMPKERFSAEFPKEGPSILRIQQVVRGDSAAYFCASSPFLMGDTGELFFGEGSRLTVL.

This chain links TRBV7-8 with TRBJ1-2; the D gene is possibly TRBD1 (6 bases). The germline V gene encodes CDR1 SGHVS and CDR2 FQNEAQ. CDR3 length equals 14 residues. The V and J ends lost 5 bases and 6 bases respectively, with 16 bases between them. This CDR3 is CASSPDGGGDGYTF. The DNA of the CDR3 is TGTGCCAGCAGCCCTGACGGGGGCGGAGATGGCTACACCTTC.

V gene TRBV6-6 combines with J gene TRBJ2-7, with TRBD2 matching over 12 bases. The V and J ends lost 6 bases and 7 bases, in that order; junction bases with no gene match: 7. This CDR3 is 14 amino acids long. Germline assignment: CDR1 MNHNY and CDR2 SVGAGI (reference sequence). The CDR3: CASRGTGLAGEQYF. The CDR3, as DNA: TGTGCCAGCAGGGGCACCGGACTAGCGGGGGAGCAGTACTTC.